This is a list of T cell receptor beta chains from one sample in a study of cytomegalovirus exposure and HLA in healthy donors. Sequencing used immunoSEQ multiplex PCR; TCRdb keeps in-frame clones, though not all of them. The repertoire holds 90,000 to 120,000 clones, 74% seen once, with about 15% in the top ten. Sequenced material: PBMCs. The receptors were sampled from a woman aged 40 to 50 in good health and CMV-seropositive. The CDR3 runs from the conserved cysteine through the conserved F or W. A D gene is named only where the DNA matches it firmly. Size values are once, few and many counts, or a class for expanded clones, and some rows have none.

TRBJ1-4	TRBV6-1	NA	NA	TGTGCCAGCCGTAGCGAGGCGCGTGCCCTGTTTTTT	CASRSEARALFF
TRBJ1-3	TRBV19	NA	NA	TGTGCCAGTAGTACCGTCGCACGCGGCTCTGGAAACACCATATATTTT	CASSTVARGSGNTIYF
TRBJ1-2	TRBV2	TRBD1	few	TGTGCCAGCAGTCAGCGACAGGGGGGAACATATGGCTACACCTTC	CASSQRQGGTYGYTF
TRBJ1-5	TRBV7-6	TRBD1	NA	TGTGCCAGCAGCCCCATGATCGGGACAGATAGCAATCAGCCCCAGCATTTT	CASSPMIGTDSNQPQHF
TRBJ2-2	TRBV4-1	TRBD2	NA	TGCGCCAGCAGCCAAGACACTAGCGGGCTCAACACCGGGGAGCTGTTTTTT	CASSQDTSGLNTGELFF
TRBJ1-1	TRBV11-2	TRBD1	once	TGTGCCAGCAGCGAAACAGGGGCACCTGAAGCTTTCTTT	CASSETGAPEAFF
TRBJ1-6	TRBV5-1	NA	NA	TGCGCCAGCAGCTTGAGTCAGGGGACGGATTCACCCCTCCACTTT	CASSLSQGTDSPLHF
TRBJ2-2	TRBV13	TRBD1	NA	TGTGCCAGCAGTTACAGGGGGGGGGAGCTGTTTTTT	CASSYRGGELFF
TRBJ1-1	TRBV27	TRBD1	NA	TGTGCCAGCAGAGCAGGGACAGGGGGCAAAGCTTTCTTT	CASRAGTGGKAFF
TRBJ1-1	TRBV15	NA	NA	TGTGCCACCAGCAGAAGACAGGCGACCTTGAACACTGAAGCTTTCTTT	CATSRRQATLNTEAFF
TRBJ1-1	TRBV7-9	NA	once	TGTGCCACCCTCCCCGGGAAGGGGGTGGCGACTGAAGCTTTCTTT	CATLPGKGVATEAFF
TRBJ2-3	TRBV7-9	TRBD2	NA	TGTGCCAGCAGGCGTGCGGGGGGTAGCACAGATACGCAGTATTTT	CASRRAGGSTDTQYF
TRBJ2-7	TRBV18	NA	NA	TGTGCCAGCTCACCCAACGGACTGTCGGAACAGTACTTC	CASSPNGLSEQYF
TRBJ1-5	TRBV19	NA	NA	TGTGCCAGTAGTATATCAGGGTTTAGCAATCAGCCCCAGCATTTT	CASSISGFSNQPQHF
TRBJ2-1	TRBV7-3	TRBD1	NA	TGTGCCAGCAGCTTGTACAGGGGTGGTGGTGAGCAGTTCTTC	CASSLYRGGGEQFF
TRBJ2-3	TRBV5-4	TRBD1	NA	TGTGCCAGCAGCGCGCCGGGACAGGGAAGAGATACGCAGTATTTT	CASSAPGQGRDTQYF
TRBJ2-7	TRBV25-1	NA	once	TGTGCCAGCAGTAATGCAGGTCCCGAGCAGTACTTC	CASSNAGPEQYF
TRBJ2-2	TRBV6-1	NA	few	TGTGCCAGCAGTGAAATACGTGGTAGCCCGACCGGGGAGCTGTTTTTT	CASSEIRGSPTGELFF
TRBJ1-2	TRBV30	TRBD1	NA	TGTGTCTGGAAAAGGGACAGGGTCTATGGCTACACCTTC	CVWKRDRVYGYTF
TRBJ1-5	TRBV4-1	TRBD1	NA	TGCGCCAGCAGCCAAGGGACAGGGGGAAATCAGCCCCAGCATTTT	CASSQGTGGNQPQHF
TRBJ1-5	TRBV30	NA	once	TGTGCCTGGAGTGTACTCGGGGTTGATCAGCCCCAGCATTTT	CAWSVLGVDQPQHF
TRBJ2-5	TRBV27	NA	NA	TGTGCCAGCAGTGAACAGATCTATGGGGAGACCCAGTACTTC	CASSEQIYGETQYF
TRBJ2-2	TRBV6-5	TRBD1	NA	TGTGCCAGCACACAGGGGGCAACCGGGGAGCTGTTTTTT	CASTQGATGELFF
TRBJ2-5	TRBV4-2	TRBD2	NA	TGTGCCAGCAGCCCGGGGTCGGGGGGGCCGGTCGAGACCCAGTACTTC	CASSPGSGGPVETQYF
TRBJ2-7	TRBV27	NA	NA	TGTGCCAGCAGTTTTCTCCTCCGGGACAATCTACCGTTC	CASSFLLRDNLPF
TRBJ1-1	TRBV7-8	NA	NA	TGTGCCAGCAGACTACACCGGGACAACCGAGCTTTCTTT	CASRLHRDNRAFF
TRBJ1-3	TRBV19	NA	NA	TGTGCCAGTAGTATGACATCCATGCGAAACACCATATATTTT	CASSMTSMRNTIYF
TRBJ1-5	TRBV20-1	TRBD1	NA	TGCAGTGCCGCCCGGACAGGGCGCTTTTATTTT	CSAARTGRFYF
TRBJ1-1	TRBV5-1	NA	NA	TGCGCCAGCAGCTTGCAGGGGACCCTAACGAACACTGAAGCTTTCTTT	CASSLQGTLTNTEAFF
TRBJ1-3	TRBV7-2	TRBD1	NA	TGTGCCAGCAGCCCGTGGCAGGGGGCTGGAAACACCATATATTTT	CASSPWQGAGNTIYF
TRBJ1-5	TRBV19	NA	NA	TGTGCCAGTGGATGGGCGAATCAGCCCCAGCATTTT	CASGWANQPQHF
TRBJ1-6	TRBV5-5	TRBD1	NA	TGTGCCAGCAGCTCCGGGACAGACTACGGATCACCCCTCCACTTT	CASSSGTDYGSPLHF
TRBJ1-5	TRBV19	NA	NA	TGTGCCAGTAGTATGGGGGGGCTCTCTTGGCAGCCCCAGCATTTT	CASSMGGLSWQPQHF
TRBJ2-5	TRBV5-1	NA	NA	TGCGCCAGCACCGAGGGGACTGCCGAACAAGAGACCCAGTACTTC	CASTEGTAEQETQYF
TRBJ1-6	TRBV9	NA	NA	TGTGCCAGCAGCGAGGGGGTAAATACGAATTCACCCCTCCACTTT	CASSEGVNTNSPLHF
TRBJ1-4	TRBV4-2	TRBD1	NA	TGTGCCAGCAGCCAAGATTGGGACAGCTCTAATGAAAAACTGTTTTTT	CASSQDWDSSNEKLFF
TRBJ2-7	TRBV29-1	NA	NA	TGCAGCGTTGAAGACCACGGCTACGAGCAGTACTTC	CSVEDHGYEQYF
TRBJ2-5	TRBV6-5	TRBD1	NA	TGTGCCAGCAGTCCGACAGGGGATCCGGGAGAGACCCAGTACTTC	CASSPTGDPGETQYF
TRBJ2-7	TRBV7-3	TRBD1	NA	TGTGCCAGCAGCTTAACGGCGGGGACAGGGCTCGGCGAGCAGTACTTC	CASSLTAGTGLGEQYF
TRBJ1-4	TRBV5-1	NA	NA	TGCGCCAGCAGCTTCGCCGGTGAAAAACTGTTTTTT	CASSFAGEKLFF
TRBJ1-4	TRBV7-9	TRBD1	NA	TGTGCCAGCAGGCCACAGGGGTCGGAAAAACTGTTTTTT	CASRPQGSEKLFF
TRBJ2-3	TRBV9	NA	NA	TGTGCCAGCAGCGTCCTATCCGTTTCCACAGATACGCAGTATTTT	CASSVLSVSTDTQYF
TRBJ1-4	TRBV9	NA	NA	TGTGCCAGCAGCGTAGGAGGACACACTAATGAAAAACTGTTTTTT	CASSVGGHTNEKLFF
TRBJ1-5	TRBV29-1	NA	NA	TGCAGCGCCGGCGGTGGCAGCAATCAGCCCCAGCATTTT	CSAGGGSNQPQHF
TRBJ1-4	TRBV4-2	TRBD1	NA	TGTGCCAGCAGCCAAGCTGGGACAGGGAGTGAAAAACTGTTTTTT	CASSQAGTGSEKLFF